This T cell receptor beta chain was observed in a study of regulatory T cells in long-lasting Graves disease. Sequencing libraries for TCR beta were prepared with iRepertoire HTBI primers and Arm-PCR of CDR3 regions. How the authors handled the data: Segment identification across samples yielded roughly 62 TRBV and some 13 TRBJ segments. TCRdb called the multiplex PCR reads again in MiXCR, with one record for every CDR3 protein. TCRdb's processing, not the authors', yielded these V and J calls. The repertoire holds 450,000 to 700,000 distinct CDR3 sequences, with about 14% as singletons. The length of the CDR3 is 13 residues. Germline loops: CDR1 MNHEY, CDR2 SMNVEV (reference sequence). V lost 6 bases and J lost 7; bases outside the gene matches: 8. At least ten counts were recorded for this clonotype. Noted time point: newly diagnosed GD, antithyroid drugs for less than 3 months. Researchers made the TCR library from RNA that was extracted from PBMCs.

These same data were also listed under a study on T cells in Graves' hyperthyroidism and ophthalmopathy. That source notes: The diagnoses drew upon clinical symptoms, serum thyroxine and TRAb, thyroid ultrasound and orbital computed tomography.

The V call is TRBV27, the J call TRBJ2-7; 8 bases map to TRBD1. This specimen consisted of peripheral blood mononuclear cells (PBMCs), obtained at new diagnosis, from a patient treated with antithyroid drugs. This clonotype originated in a man aged 30 to 45 with Graves disease. CDR3 sequence: CASRTGGLREQYF. In nucleotides, the CDR3 is TGTGCCAGCAGAACAGGGGGTCTACGAGAGCAGTACTTC.